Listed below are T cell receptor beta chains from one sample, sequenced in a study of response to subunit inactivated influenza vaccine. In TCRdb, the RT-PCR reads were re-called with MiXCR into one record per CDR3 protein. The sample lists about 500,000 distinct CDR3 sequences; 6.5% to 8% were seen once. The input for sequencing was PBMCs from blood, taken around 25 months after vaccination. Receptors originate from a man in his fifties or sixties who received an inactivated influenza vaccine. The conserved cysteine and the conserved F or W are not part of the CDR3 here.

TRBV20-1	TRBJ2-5	SANRRVGETQY
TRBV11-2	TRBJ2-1	ASSLHRNEQF
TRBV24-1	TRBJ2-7	ATSDGGKDEQY
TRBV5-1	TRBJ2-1	ASSPHFGEQF
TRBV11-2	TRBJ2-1	ASSLRVPTGNNEQF
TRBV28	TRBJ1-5	ASSLSWGFGNQPQH
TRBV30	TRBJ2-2	AWTPRGTSTGELF
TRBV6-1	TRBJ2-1	ASTGFPYNEQF
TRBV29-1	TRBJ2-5	SVEDWAGPQETQY
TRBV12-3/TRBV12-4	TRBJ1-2	ASSLGWIGDYGYT
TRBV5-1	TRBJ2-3	ASSWSGITDTQY
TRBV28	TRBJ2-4	ASSSGIAKNIQY
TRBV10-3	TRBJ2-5	AIRPGGEETQY
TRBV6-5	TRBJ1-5	ASSYSHSNQPQH
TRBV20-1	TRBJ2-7	SAHPQGGSGEQY
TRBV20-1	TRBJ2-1	SARDLSGSYNEQF
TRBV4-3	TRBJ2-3	ASSQDFLAGYTDTQY
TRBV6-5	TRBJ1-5	ASSYSGQYNQPQH
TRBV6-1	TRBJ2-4	ASKNGVKNIQY
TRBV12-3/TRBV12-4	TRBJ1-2	ASSEPTSGYT
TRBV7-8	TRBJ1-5	ASSQGTPWDQPQH
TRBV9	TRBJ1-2	ASSVEDVASYGYT
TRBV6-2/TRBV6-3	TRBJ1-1	ASRPTGSAEAF
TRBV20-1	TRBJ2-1	SAISQGFSYNEQF
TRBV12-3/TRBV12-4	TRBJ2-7	ASSLGTSTYEQY
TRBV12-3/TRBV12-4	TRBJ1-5	ASSAGRANQPQH
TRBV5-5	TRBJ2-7	ASSSSGLISYEQY
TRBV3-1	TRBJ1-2	ASSLPGTGEGYT
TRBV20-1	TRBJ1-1	SVRITGQNTEAF
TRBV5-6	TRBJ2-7	ASSFNNYEQY
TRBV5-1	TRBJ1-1	ASSPFPGENTEAF
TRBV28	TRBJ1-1	ASKEGAGAF
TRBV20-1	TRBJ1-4	SARDQRGLGEKLF
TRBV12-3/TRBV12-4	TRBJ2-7	ASSPRQGASEQY
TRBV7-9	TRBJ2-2	ASSPLRRGNTGELF
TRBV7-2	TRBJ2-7	ASSLASGRAREQY
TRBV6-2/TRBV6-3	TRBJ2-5	ASRAGTSGLQETQY
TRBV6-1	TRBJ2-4	ASSRTSGNLRGKNIQY
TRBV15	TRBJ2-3	ATSIPTGSDTQY
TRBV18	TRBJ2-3	ASSQGSGADTQY
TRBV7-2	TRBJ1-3	ASSLSGFSGNTIY
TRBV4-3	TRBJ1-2	ASSQDTGSGPYGYT